These 3 T cell receptor beta chains were sequenced from one sample in a study of blood T cell repertoires in COVID-19. Method: immunoSEQ multiplex PCR; TCRdb's copy keeps in-frame clones and lacks some. The sample carries 95,000 to 150,000 clones, around 90% recorded once. The sample comprised peripheral blood. The source of these receptors is a man aged 45-65 years with COVID-19, enrolled during active disease.

The V gene is TRBV6-2 or TRBV6-3, the J gene TRBJ2-7; TRBD1 matches 7 bases. V lost 5 bases to trimming and J lost 0 bases; unmatched junction nucleotides: 7. Germline lookup yields CDR1 MNHEY and CDR2 SVGEGT. CDR3 size: 15 residues. In DNA form, the CDR3 reads TGTGCCAGCAGTGGTACCGGGACAGACTCCTACGAGCAGTACTTC. It translates to CASSGTGTDSYEQYF.

The chain uses TRBV18 and TRBJ2-1; TRBD2 aligns across 10 bases. J was trimmed by 4 bases and V by 5 bases; bases with no gene match: 8. The CDR3 is 16 amino acids. CDR1 KGHSH and CDR2 LQKENI come from the germline V gene. The CDR3 DNA follows: TGTGCCAGCTCATTGATAGCGGGAGGCCCTTACAATGAGCAGTTCTTC. Protein product: CASSLIAGGPYNEQFF.

V gene TRBV30 combines with J gene TRBJ1-5, with D uncertain. With 0 bases removed from V and 7 bases from J, the gap between germline ends came to 16 bases. CDR3 size: 15 residues. The germline CDR1 and CDR2 sequences are GTSNPN and SVGIG (reference sequence). The DNA for the CDR3 is TGTGCCTGGAGTGTCTCCGGATTCGACATCCAGCCCCAGCATTTT. As protein: CAWSVSGFDIQPQHF.